Listed below are T cell receptor beta chains from one sample, sequenced in a study of blood T cell repertoires in COVID-19. Profiled with immunoSEQ multiplex PCR; TCRdb holds only in-frame clones, not every one. This sample yields approximately 230,000 clones, of which just under 85% are seen a single time; about 15% belongs to the top ten. Sequencing used PBMCs or T cells enriched from blood (not recorded which). Receptors were obtained from a man aged 35-49 years who had recovered from COVID-19. Each CDR3 is given with its conserved first and last residue. Fields, in order: J gene, clone size, D gene, V gene, CDR3 DNA, CDR3 protein. A D gene is named only where the DNA matches it firmly. Not every row has a clone size; where given, it reads once, few, many or a size class.

j_call: TRBJ1-2; clone_size: -; d_call: TRBD1; v_call: TRBV28; cdr3_nt: TGTGCCAGCAGCCAGGGGGGTTATGGCTACACCTTC; cdr3_aa: CASSQGGYGYTF
j_call: TRBJ1-5; clone_size: -; d_call: -; v_call: TRBV6-1; cdr3_nt: TGTGCCAGCAGTGAAACGGAGGGGTGGGAGCCCCAGCATTTT; cdr3_aa: CASSETEGWEPQHF
j_call: TRBJ1-2; clone_size: -; d_call: -; v_call: TRBV28; cdr3_nt: TGTGCCAGCAGTCCCTGGGGGGGGTTTGAGGATGGCTACACCTTC; cdr3_aa: CASSPWGGFEDGYTF
j_call: TRBJ2-1; clone_size: once; d_call: TRBD1; v_call: TRBV4-1; cdr3_nt: TGCGCCAGCAGCCAAGTGTCCGGACAGGGCTACAATGAGCAGTTCTTC; cdr3_aa: CASSQVSGQGYNEQFF
j_call: TRBJ2-1; clone_size: -; d_call: TRBD1; v_call: TRBV24-1; cdr3_nt: TGTGCCACCATTATACCACAGTGGGGGCTTGGACAGGGGCCGTTCTTC; cdr3_aa: CATIIPQWGLGQGPFF
j_call: TRBJ1-1; clone_size: -; d_call: -; v_call: TRBV7-2; cdr3_nt: TGTGCCAGCAGCTTAGCGTCGGAGACCCAAGCTTTCTTT; cdr3_aa: CASSLASETQAFF
j_call: TRBJ1-4; clone_size: few; d_call: -; v_call: TRBV5-1; cdr3_nt: TGCGCCAGCAGCTTGGTGGCAGATGAAAAACTGTTTTTT; cdr3_aa: CASSLVADEKLFF
j_call: TRBJ2-2; clone_size: few; d_call: TRBD1; v_call: TRBV7-3; cdr3_nt: TGTGCCAGCAGCTTCCATACAGGGGGCAGGGCGGAGCTGTTTTTT; cdr3_aa: CASSFHTGGRAELFF
j_call: TRBJ2-7; clone_size: -; d_call: TRBD2; v_call: TRBV28; cdr3_nt: TGTGCCAGCAGTCGGTCCGGGACTAGCGAATACGAGCAGTACTTC; cdr3_aa: CASSRSGTSEYEQYF
j_call: TRBJ2-7; clone_size: -; d_call: TRBD1; v_call: TRBV19; cdr3_nt: TGTGCCAGTAGGGGACAGTCCTACGAGCAGTACTTC; cdr3_aa: CASRGQSYEQYF
j_call: TRBJ2-1; clone_size: -; d_call: -; v_call: TRBV2; cdr3_nt: TGTGCCAGCACTCCATGGGGGCCGGGGTTGTACAATGAGCAGTTCTTC; cdr3_aa: CASTPWGPGLYNEQFF
j_call: TRBJ1-5; clone_size: -; d_call: TRBD1; v_call: TRBV9; cdr3_nt: TGTGCCAGCAGCCGTACCGGGACAGGGAGTAATCAGCCCCAGCATTTT; cdr3_aa: CASSRTGTGSNQPQHF
j_call: TRBJ1-2; clone_size: -; d_call: TRBD1; v_call: TRBV28; cdr3_nt: TGTGCCAGCAGGGACAGGGCAAACTATGGCTACACCTTC; cdr3_aa: CASRDRANYGYTF
j_call: TRBJ2-4; clone_size: -; d_call: TRBD2; v_call: TRBV25-1; cdr3_nt: TGTGCCAGCAGTGTATTCGGGGGGAACATTCAGTACTTC; cdr3_aa: CASSVFGGNIQYF
j_call: TRBJ1-4; clone_size: -; d_call: TRBD1; v_call: TRBV28; cdr3_nt: TGTGCCAGCAGTTCCCGGACAGGGGAGAATGAAAAACTGTTTTTT; cdr3_aa: CASSSRTGENEKLFF
j_call: TRBJ2-5; clone_size: -; d_call: -; v_call: TRBV2; cdr3_nt: TGTGCCACCGCTAGGGACAACCAAGAGACCCAGTACTTC; cdr3_aa: CATARDNQETQYF
j_call: TRBJ1-5; clone_size: -; d_call: -; v_call: TRBV18; cdr3_nt: TGTGCCAGCTCACGAGACAGTCTCCAGGCCCAGCATTTT; cdr3_aa: CASSRDSLQAQHF
j_call: TRBJ1-5; clone_size: -; d_call: -; v_call: TRBV2; cdr3_nt: TGTGCCAGCAGTGAAGTAGGGAGAAGCAATCAGCCCCAGCATTTT; cdr3_aa: CASSEVGRSNQPQHF
j_call: TRBJ2-7; clone_size: few; d_call: TRBD1; v_call: TRBV5-5; cdr3_nt: TGTGCCAGCAGTCGGGGACAGGGGCTTTTTTACGAGCAGTACTTC; cdr3_aa: CASSRGQGLFYEQYF
j_call: TRBJ1-1; clone_size: -; d_call: -; v_call: TRBV2; cdr3_nt: TGTGCCAGCAGCCCCCGCCGGGGAAAGGGCTCCACTGAAGCTTTCTTT; cdr3_aa: CASSPRRGKGSTEAFF
j_call: TRBJ2-3; clone_size: -; d_call: TRBD2; v_call: TRBV29-1; cdr3_nt: TGCAGCGCCGAGAAGACTAGCGGGGGGTTCCGAGGTAATACGCAGTATTTT; cdr3_aa: CSAEKTSGGFRGNTQYF
j_call: TRBJ1-2; clone_size: -; d_call: -; v_call: TRBV9; cdr3_nt: TGTGCCAGCAGCGTAGATCCTTTCAACTATGGCTACACCTTC; cdr3_aa: CASSVDPFNYGYTF
j_call: TRBJ2-5; clone_size: -; d_call: TRBD1; v_call: TRBV2; cdr3_nt: TGTGCCAGCGTGGGACAGGTACAAGAGACCCAGTACTTC; cdr3_aa: CASVGQVQETQYF
j_call: TRBJ2-1; clone_size: -; d_call: TRBD2; v_call: TRBV19; cdr3_nt: TGTGCCAGTGGACTAGCGGGTTTGAGCTCCTACAATGAGCAGTTCTTC; cdr3_aa: CASGLAGLSSYNEQFF
j_call: TRBJ2-5; clone_size: -; d_call: TRBD1; v_call: TRBV5-8; cdr3_nt: TGTGCCAGCAGCGTCGAACAGGGGTTCAAGACCCAGTACTTC; cdr3_aa: CASSVEQGFKTQYF
j_call: TRBJ1-1; clone_size: -; d_call: -; v_call: TRBV12-3/TRBV12-4; cdr3_nt: TGTGCCAGCAGTTTGGAGGAGTTGGCTGAAGCTTTCTTT; cdr3_aa: CASSLEELAEAFF
j_call: TRBJ1-5; clone_size: -; d_call: -; v_call: TRBV3-1/TRBV3-2; cdr3_nt: TGTGCCAGCAGCCAAGATCCCGGGACATCTCAGCCCCAGCATTTT; cdr3_aa: CASSQDPGTSQPQHF
j_call: TRBJ1-1; clone_size: -; d_call: -; v_call: TRBV28; cdr3_nt: TGTGCCAGCAGTTTATACCTAGGTAAGACTGAAGCTTTCTTT; cdr3_aa: CASSLYLGKTEAFF
j_call: TRBJ1-4; clone_size: -; d_call: -; v_call: TRBV7-9; cdr3_nt: TGTGCCAGCAGCCCCCCCGCGCGGCTCCTAGCAACTAATGAAAAACTGTTTTTT; cdr3_aa: CASSPPARLLATNEKLFF
j_call: TRBJ2-2; clone_size: -; d_call: -; v_call: TRBV3-1/TRBV3-2; cdr3_nt: TGTGCCAGCAGCCAAAGGCAGGTCGGGGAGCTGTTTTTT; cdr3_aa: CASSQRQVGELFF
j_call: TRBJ1-1; clone_size: -; d_call: -; v_call: TRBV10-3; cdr3_nt: TGTGCGTCTTCATTCTTAGGGGGGAACACTGAAGCTTTCTTT; cdr3_aa: CASSFLGGNTEAFF
j_call: TRBJ2-1; clone_size: few; d_call: -; v_call: TRBV5-8; cdr3_nt: TGTGCCAGCAGCGGCGGATCAGGGCGTGAGCAGTTCTTC; cdr3_aa: CASSGGSGREQFF
j_call: TRBJ2-7; clone_size: -; d_call: TRBD2; v_call: TRBV24-1; cdr3_nt: TGTGCCACCAGTGACTCGACTAGCGGGACCTTCTACGAGCAGTACTTC; cdr3_aa: CATSDSTSGTFYEQYF
j_call: TRBJ2-7; clone_size: -; d_call: TRBD1; v_call: TRBV5-1; cdr3_nt: TGCGCCAGCAGCTCCTCTACCGGGACAGGGGGCAAAGAGCAGTACTTC; cdr3_aa: CASSSSTGTGGKEQYF
j_call: TRBJ2-7; clone_size: -; d_call: TRBD1; v_call: TRBV29-1; cdr3_nt: TGCAGCGTTGAAGGGGACAGCCGATACGAGCAGTACTTC; cdr3_aa: CSVEGDSRYEQYF
j_call: TRBJ1-2; clone_size: few; d_call: -; v_call: TRBV7-3; cdr3_nt: TGTGCCAGCAGCTTAACGGGGCAGGATGGCTACACCTTC; cdr3_aa: CASSLTGQDGYTF
j_call: TRBJ2-7; clone_size: -; d_call: TRBD2; v_call: TRBV7-8; cdr3_nt: TGTGCCAGCAGGCCAACTAGCGGGAGGACATACGAGCAGTACTTC; cdr3_aa: CASRPTSGRTYEQYF
j_call: TRBJ1-5; clone_size: -; d_call: -; v_call: TRBV6-5; cdr3_nt: TGTGCCAGCACCTCGGAGGGCGTTAGCAATCAGCCCCAGCATTTT; cdr3_aa: CASTSEGVSNQPQHF
j_call: TRBJ1-3; clone_size: -; d_call: TRBD1; v_call: TRBV9; cdr3_nt: TGTGCCAGCAGCCCACGGGACAGGGGGTCCGGAAACACCATATATTTT; cdr3_aa: CASSPRDRGSGNTIYF
j_call: TRBJ2-2; clone_size: -; d_call: -; v_call: TRBV18; cdr3_nt: TGTGCCAGCTCACCGAGACAGCTTCAAAACACCGGGGAGCTGTTTTTT; cdr3_aa: CASSPRQLQNTGELFF
j_call: TRBJ1-2; clone_size: -; d_call: -; v_call: TRBV11-2; cdr3_nt: TGTGCCAGCAGCCGGTCCCCGGGGATGTATGGCTACACCTTC; cdr3_aa: CASSRSPGMYGYTF
j_call: TRBJ2-2; clone_size: few; d_call: TRBD2; v_call: TRBV19; cdr3_nt: TGTGCCAGTAGTTCATTAGCGGGGTCGAACACCGGGGAGCTGTTTTTT; cdr3_aa: CASSSLAGSNTGELFF
j_call: TRBJ2-1; clone_size: -; d_call: TRBD2; v_call: TRBV5-1; cdr3_nt: TGCGCCAGCAGCAATGACGCGGGAGGGAGTTACAATGAGCAGTTCTTC; cdr3_aa: CASSNDAGGSYNEQFF
j_call: TRBJ1-5; clone_size: few; d_call: -; v_call: TRBV19; cdr3_nt: TGTGCCAGTAGAACCGGGACATATATTAGCAATCAGCCCCAGCATTTT; cdr3_aa: CASRTGTYISNQPQHF
j_call: TRBJ2-7; clone_size: -; d_call: TRBD1; v_call: TRBV28; cdr3_nt: TGTGCCAGCAGGACACCGGGACAGAGCTCCTACGAGCAGTACTTC; cdr3_aa: CASRTPGQSSYEQYF
j_call: TRBJ2-7; clone_size: -; d_call: TRBD2; v_call: TRBV7-2; cdr3_nt: TGTGCCAGCACCTTTCTAGCGGGAATCGCCTACGAGCAGTACTTC; cdr3_aa: CASTFLAGIAYEQYF
j_call: TRBJ2-5; clone_size: -; d_call: TRBD2; v_call: TRBV19; cdr3_nt: TGTGCCAGTAGTACTCCGGGACTAGCGGGAGGAGAGACCCAGTACTTC; cdr3_aa: CASSTPGLAGGETQYF
j_call: TRBJ1-5; clone_size: -; d_call: -; v_call: TRBV9; cdr3_nt: TGTGCCAGCAGCGTAGGGCAGGGGTCGGGTCAGCCCCAGCATTTT; cdr3_aa: CASSVGQGSGQPQHF
j_call: TRBJ1-1; clone_size: few; d_call: -; v_call: TRBV7-2; cdr3_nt: TGTGCCAGCAGCTTCAGGGGTAAGAACACTGAAGCTTTCTTT; cdr3_aa: CASSFRGKNTEAFF
j_call: TRBJ2-1; clone_size: -; d_call: TRBD2; v_call: TRBV9; cdr3_nt: TGTGCCAGCAGCGTCAGTAGCGGGAGGATTGATGAGCAGTTCTTC; cdr3_aa: CASSVSSGRIDEQFF
j_call: TRBJ2-1; clone_size: -; d_call: -; v_call: TRBV18; cdr3_nt: TGTGCCAGCTCACCGCTCTTCGGACAGTACAATGAGCAGTTCTTC; cdr3_aa: CASSPLFGQYNEQFF
j_call: TRBJ2-2; clone_size: -; d_call: TRBD1; v_call: TRBV6-2/TRBV6-3; cdr3_nt: TGTGCCAGCAGCCCCGGGACAGGGGACACCGGGGAGCTGTTTTTT; cdr3_aa: CASSPGTGDTGELFF
j_call: TRBJ2-7; clone_size: -; d_call: TRBD1; v_call: TRBV15; cdr3_nt: TGTGCCACCAGCATGATGACAGGGCCCTACGAGCAGTACTTC; cdr3_aa: CATSMMTGPYEQYF
j_call: TRBJ1-6; clone_size: -; d_call: -; v_call: TRBV4-2; cdr3_nt: TGTGCCAGCAGCCAAGATTTGGCCTCGCAGGGAAGATCACCCCTCCACTTT; cdr3_aa: CASSQDLASQGRSPLHF
j_call: TRBJ1-4; clone_size: -; d_call: -; v_call: TRBV19; cdr3_nt: TGTGCCAGTAGTATAGCCGGGACACCTGAAAAACTGTTTTTT; cdr3_aa: CASSIAGTPEKLFF
j_call: TRBJ2-1; clone_size: -; d_call: TRBD2; v_call: TRBV6-5; cdr3_nt: TGTGCCATTTCCAGGGCAGGGACTATCACCAATGAGCAGTTCTTC; cdr3_aa: CAISRAGTITNEQFF
j_call: TRBJ1-2; clone_size: -; d_call: TRBD1; v_call: TRBV12-3/TRBV12-4; cdr3_nt: TGTGCCAGCAGGGGAACAGGGGCCTATGGCTACACCTTC; cdr3_aa: CASRGTGAYGYTF
j_call: TRBJ2-2; clone_size: many; d_call: TRBD2; v_call: TRBV6-1; cdr3_nt: TGTGCCAGCAGTGCTACTAGCGGGGGGAGCTACACCGGGGAGCTGTTTTTT; cdr3_aa: CASSATSGGSYTGELFF
j_call: TRBJ1-2; clone_size: -; d_call: TRBD1; v_call: TRBV28; cdr3_nt: TGTGCCAGCATTCTCGACAGGGTTAGCTATGGCTACACCTTC; cdr3_aa: CASILDRVSYGYTF
j_call: TRBJ1-2; clone_size: -; d_call: -; v_call: TRBV19; cdr3_nt: TGTGCCAGCCTACTAACAGGGAACTATGGCTACACCTTC; cdr3_aa: CASLLTGNYGYTF